This T cell receptor (beta chain) is from a study of T-cell reconstitution after alpha-beta-depleted transplantation in children. The V and J ends lost 4 bases and 4 bases respectively, with 14 bases between them. CDR1 and CDR2 (germline): SQVTM, ANQGSEA. The CDR3 runs to 13 residues. Molecular barcoding with unique molecular identifiers was used for the TCRbeta library. Each CDR3 protein is one row after TCRdb ran MiXCR on the PCR reads. Among approximately 590,000 distinct CDR3 sequences listed, 10% were seen once. This clonotype appeared many times. This TCR was recovered from a human donor who donated a stem cell graft to a child with acute myeloid leukemia. Sequencing was performed on PBMCs from the stem cell graft donor, taken from the stem cell graft. The genes are TRBV29-1 and TRBJ2-7, with D perhaps TRBD1 (6 bases). Here the CDR3 DNA reads TGCAGCGTTGGGACAGACGTTACGTACGAGCAGTACTTC. Translating gives CSVGTDVTYEQYF.